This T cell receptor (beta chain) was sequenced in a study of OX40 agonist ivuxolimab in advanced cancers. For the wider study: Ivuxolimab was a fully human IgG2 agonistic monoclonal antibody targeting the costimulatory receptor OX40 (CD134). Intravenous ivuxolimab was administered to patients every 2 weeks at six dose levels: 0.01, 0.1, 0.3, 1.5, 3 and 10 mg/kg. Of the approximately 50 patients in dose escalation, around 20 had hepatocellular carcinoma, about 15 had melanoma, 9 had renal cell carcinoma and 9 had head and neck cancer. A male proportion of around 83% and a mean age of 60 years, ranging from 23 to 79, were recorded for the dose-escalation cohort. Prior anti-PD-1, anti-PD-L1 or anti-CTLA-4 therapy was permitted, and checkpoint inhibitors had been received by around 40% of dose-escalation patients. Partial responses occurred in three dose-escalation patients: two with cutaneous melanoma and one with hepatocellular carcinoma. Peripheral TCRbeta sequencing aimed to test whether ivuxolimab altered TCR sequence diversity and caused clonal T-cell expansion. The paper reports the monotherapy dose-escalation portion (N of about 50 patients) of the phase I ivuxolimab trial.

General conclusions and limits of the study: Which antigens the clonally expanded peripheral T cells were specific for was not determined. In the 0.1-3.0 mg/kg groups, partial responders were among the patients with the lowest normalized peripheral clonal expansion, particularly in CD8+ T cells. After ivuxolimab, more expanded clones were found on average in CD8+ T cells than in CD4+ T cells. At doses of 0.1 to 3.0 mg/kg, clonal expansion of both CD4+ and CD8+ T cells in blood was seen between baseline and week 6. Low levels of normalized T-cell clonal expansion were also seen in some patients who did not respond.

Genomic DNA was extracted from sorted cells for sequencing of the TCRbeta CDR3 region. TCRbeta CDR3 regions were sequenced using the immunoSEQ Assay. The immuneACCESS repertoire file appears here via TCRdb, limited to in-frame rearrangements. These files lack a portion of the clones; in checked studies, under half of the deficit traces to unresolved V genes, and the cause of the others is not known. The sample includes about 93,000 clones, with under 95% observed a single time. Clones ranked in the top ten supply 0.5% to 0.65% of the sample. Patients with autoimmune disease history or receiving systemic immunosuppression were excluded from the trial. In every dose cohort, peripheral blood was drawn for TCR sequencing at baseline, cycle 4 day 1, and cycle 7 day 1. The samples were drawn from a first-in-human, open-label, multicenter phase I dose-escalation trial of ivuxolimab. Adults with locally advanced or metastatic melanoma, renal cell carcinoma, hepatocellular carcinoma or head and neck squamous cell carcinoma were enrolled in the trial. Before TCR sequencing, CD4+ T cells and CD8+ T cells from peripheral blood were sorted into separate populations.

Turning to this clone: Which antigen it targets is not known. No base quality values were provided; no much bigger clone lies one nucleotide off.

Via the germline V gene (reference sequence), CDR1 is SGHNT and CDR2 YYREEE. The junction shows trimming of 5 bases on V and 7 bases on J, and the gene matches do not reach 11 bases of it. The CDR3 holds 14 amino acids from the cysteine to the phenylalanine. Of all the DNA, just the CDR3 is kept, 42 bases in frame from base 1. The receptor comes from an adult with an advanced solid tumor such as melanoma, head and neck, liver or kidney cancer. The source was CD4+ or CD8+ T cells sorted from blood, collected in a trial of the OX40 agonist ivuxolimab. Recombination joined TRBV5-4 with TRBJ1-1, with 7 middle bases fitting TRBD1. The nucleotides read TGTGCCAGCAGTTCACCGGGACAGCCGAGTGAAGCTTTCTTT. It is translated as CASSSPGQPSEAFF. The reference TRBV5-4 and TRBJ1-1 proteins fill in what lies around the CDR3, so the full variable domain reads ETGVTQSPTHLIKTRGQQVTLRCSSQSGHNTVSWYQQALGQGPQFIFQYYREEENGRGNFPPRFSGLQFPNYSSELNVNALELDDSALYLCASSSPGQPSEAFFGQGTRLTVV.